This paragraph covers one T cell receptor (beta chain) sequence. This CDR3 is built from 15 residues. Germline assignment: CDR1 KGHSH and CDR2 LQKENI. The J segment lost 4 bases and the V segment lost 6 bases, leaving 9 bases of the junction unmatched. TCRdb's table, derived via immunoSEQ multiplex PCR, lists solely in-frame clones and lacks some. The table lists 70,000 or so clones, roughly 90% of them singletons. This entry comes from a study of blood T cell repertoires in COVID-19. The rearrangement joins TRBV18 to TRBJ2-1; 7 bases line up with TRBD2. The material sequenced was peripheral blood. This receptor was taken from a human donor in a cohort sampled during active COVID-19. Here the CDR3 reads CASSPGLGIYNEQFF. DNA for the CDR3: TGTGCCAGCTCCCCAGGACTAGGGATTTACAATGAGCAGTTCTTC.